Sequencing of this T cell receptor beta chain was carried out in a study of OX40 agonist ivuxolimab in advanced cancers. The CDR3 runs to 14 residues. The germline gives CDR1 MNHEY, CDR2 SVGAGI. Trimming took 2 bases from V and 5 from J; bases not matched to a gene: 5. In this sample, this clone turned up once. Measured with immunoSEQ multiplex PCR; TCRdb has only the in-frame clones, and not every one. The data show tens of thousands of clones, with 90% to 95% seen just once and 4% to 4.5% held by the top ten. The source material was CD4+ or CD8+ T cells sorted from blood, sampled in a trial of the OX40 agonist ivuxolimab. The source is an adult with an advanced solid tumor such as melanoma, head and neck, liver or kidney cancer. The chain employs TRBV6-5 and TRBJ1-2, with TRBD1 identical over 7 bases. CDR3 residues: CASSYAGTDYGYTF. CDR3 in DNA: TGTGCCAGCAGTTACGCCGGGACAGATTATGGCTACACCTTC.